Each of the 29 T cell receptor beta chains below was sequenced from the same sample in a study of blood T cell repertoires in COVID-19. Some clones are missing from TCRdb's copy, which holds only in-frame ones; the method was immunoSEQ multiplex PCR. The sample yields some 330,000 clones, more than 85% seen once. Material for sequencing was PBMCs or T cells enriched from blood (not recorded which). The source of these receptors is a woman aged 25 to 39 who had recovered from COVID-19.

The CDR3 DNA reads as TGCGCCAGCAGCCAAGTACAGGGTCGAGGAGGCACTGAAGCTTTCTTT. Protein: CASSQVQGRGGTEAFF. This chain connects TRBV4-1 to TRBJ1-1; D possibly corresponds to TRBD1 (6 bases). There are 16 residues in the CDR3. Germline CDR1 and CDR2: MGHRA and YSYEKL. Trimming pared 1 base from V and 4 bases from J, leaving 16 bases between.

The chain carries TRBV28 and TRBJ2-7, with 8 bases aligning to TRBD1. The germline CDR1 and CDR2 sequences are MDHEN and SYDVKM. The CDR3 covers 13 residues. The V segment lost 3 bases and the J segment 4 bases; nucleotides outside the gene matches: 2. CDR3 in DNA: TGTGCCAGCAGTTTGGGACAGGAATACGAGCAGTACTTC. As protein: CASSLGQEYEQYF. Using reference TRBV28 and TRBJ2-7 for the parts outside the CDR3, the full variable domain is DVKVTQSSRYLVKRTGEKVFLECVQDMDHENMFWYRQDPGLGLRLIYFSYDVKMKEKGDIPEGYSVSREKKERFSLILESASTNQTSMYLCASSLGQEYEQYFGPGTRLTVT.

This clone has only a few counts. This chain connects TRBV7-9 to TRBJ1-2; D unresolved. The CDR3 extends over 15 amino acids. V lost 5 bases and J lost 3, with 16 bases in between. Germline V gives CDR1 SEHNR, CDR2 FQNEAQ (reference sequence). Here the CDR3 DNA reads TGTGCCAGCAGCGAAGGCGTTGTACGGGACTATGGCTACACCTTC. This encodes CASSEGVVRDYGYTF.

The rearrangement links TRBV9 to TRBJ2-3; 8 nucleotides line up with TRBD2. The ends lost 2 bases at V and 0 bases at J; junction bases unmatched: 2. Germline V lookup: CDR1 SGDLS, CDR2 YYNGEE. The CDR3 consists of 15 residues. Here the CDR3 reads CASSVGLASTDTQYF. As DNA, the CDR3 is TGTGCCAGCAGCGTCGGACTAGCCAGCACAGATACGCAGTATTTT.

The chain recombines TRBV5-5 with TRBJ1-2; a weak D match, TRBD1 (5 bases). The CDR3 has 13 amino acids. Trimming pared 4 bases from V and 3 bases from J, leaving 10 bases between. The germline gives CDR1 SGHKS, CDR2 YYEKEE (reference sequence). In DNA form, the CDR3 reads TGTGCCAGCAGCGTGGACATGTACTATGGCTACACCTTC. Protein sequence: CASSVDMYYGYTF.

The CDR3 DNA follows: TGTGCCAGCAGCCGAGATGGCTACACCTTC. Protein product: CASSRDGYTF. This rearrangement joins TRBV7-9 to TRBJ1-2; D is ambiguous. The V gene's germline CDR1 is SEHNR and CDR2 FQNEAQ (reference sequence). CDR3 length: 10 amino acids. Between the trimmed V and J ends, which lost 5 bases and 6 bases, there was a span of 4 bases.

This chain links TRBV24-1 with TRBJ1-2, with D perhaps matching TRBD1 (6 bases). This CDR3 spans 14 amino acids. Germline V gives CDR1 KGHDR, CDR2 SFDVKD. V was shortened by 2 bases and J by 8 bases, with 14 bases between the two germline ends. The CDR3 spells CATSDSTDRRGYTF. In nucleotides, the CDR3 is TGTGCCACCAGTGATTCTACCGACAGGAGAGGCTACACCTTC.

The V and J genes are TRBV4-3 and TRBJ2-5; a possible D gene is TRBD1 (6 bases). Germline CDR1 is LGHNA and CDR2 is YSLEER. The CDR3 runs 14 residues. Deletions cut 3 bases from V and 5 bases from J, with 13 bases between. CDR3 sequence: CASSQGFTGETQYF. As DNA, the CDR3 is TGCGCCAGCAGCCAGGGATTCACAGGGGAGACCCAGTACTTC.

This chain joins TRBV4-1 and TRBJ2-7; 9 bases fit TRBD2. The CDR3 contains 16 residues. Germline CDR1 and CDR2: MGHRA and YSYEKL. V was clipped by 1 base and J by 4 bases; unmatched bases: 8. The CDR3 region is CASSQVIGLAPYEQYF. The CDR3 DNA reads TGCGCCAGCAGCCAAGTAATAGGACTAGCGCCTTACGAGCAGTACTTC.

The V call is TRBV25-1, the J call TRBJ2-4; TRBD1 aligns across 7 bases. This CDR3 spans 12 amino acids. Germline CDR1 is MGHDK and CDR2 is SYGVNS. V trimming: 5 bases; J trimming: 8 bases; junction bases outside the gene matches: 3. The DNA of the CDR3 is TGTGCCAGCAGTCACAGGGGCGACATTCAGTACTTC. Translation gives CASSHRGDIQYF.

CDR3 DNA sequence: TGTGCCAGCAGCGACAGGGCCGACTATGGCTACACCTTC. This encodes CASSDRADYGYTF. The chain combines TRBV6-2 or TRBV6-3 with TRBJ1-2; 7 nucleotides agree with TRBD1. Germline V gene lookup returns CDR1 MNHEY and CDR2 SVGEGT. The CDR3 contains 13 residues. J lost 3 bases, V lost 6 bases, and 4 bases had no gene match.

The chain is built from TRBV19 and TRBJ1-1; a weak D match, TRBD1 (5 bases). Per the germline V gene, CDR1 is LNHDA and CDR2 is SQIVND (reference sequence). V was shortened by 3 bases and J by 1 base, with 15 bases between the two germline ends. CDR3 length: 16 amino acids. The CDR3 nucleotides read TGTGCCAGTAGTATTTCGAACAGGCGACCGAACACTGAAGCTTTCTTT. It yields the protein CASSISNRRPNTEAFF.

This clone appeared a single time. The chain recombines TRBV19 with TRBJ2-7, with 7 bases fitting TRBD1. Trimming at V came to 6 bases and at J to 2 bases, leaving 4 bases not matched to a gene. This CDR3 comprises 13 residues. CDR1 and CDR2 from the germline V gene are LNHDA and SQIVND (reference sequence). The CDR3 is CASSRDSTYEQYF. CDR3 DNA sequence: TGTGCCAGTAGCCGGGACAGTACCTACGAGCAGTACTTC.

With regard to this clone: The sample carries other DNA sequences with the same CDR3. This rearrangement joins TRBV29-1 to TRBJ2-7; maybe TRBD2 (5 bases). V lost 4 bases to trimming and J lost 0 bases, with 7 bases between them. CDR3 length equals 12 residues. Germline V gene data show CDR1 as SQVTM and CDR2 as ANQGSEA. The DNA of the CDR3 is TGCAGCGTTGGGAGGAGCTCCTACGAGCAGTACTTC. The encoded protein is CSVGRSSYEQYF.

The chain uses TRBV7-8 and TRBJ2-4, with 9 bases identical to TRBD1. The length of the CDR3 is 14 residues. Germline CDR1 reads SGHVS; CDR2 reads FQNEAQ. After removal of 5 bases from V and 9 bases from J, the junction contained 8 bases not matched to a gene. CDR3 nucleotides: TGTGCCAGCAGCCCTACCGGGACAGGGACCATTCAGTACTTC. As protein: CASSPTGTGTIQYF.

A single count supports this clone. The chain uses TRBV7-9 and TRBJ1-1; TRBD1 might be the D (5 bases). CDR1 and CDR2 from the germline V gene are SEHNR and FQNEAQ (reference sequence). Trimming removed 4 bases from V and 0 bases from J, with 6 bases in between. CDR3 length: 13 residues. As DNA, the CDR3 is TGTGCCAGCAGCTCAGGGTTGAACACTGAAGCTTTCTTT. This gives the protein CASSSGLNTEAFF.

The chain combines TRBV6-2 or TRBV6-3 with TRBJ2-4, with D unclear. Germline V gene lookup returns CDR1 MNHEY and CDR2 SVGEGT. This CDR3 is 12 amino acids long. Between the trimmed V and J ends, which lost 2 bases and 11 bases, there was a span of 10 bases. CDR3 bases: TGTGCCAGCAGTTACGGTGGAGAGTTTCAGTACTTC. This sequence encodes CASSYGGEFQYF.

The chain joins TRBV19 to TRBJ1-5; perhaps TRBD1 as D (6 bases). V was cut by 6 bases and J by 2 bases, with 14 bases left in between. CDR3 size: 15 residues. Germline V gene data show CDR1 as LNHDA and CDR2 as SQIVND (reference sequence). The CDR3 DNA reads TGTGCCAGTAGAGAACAGGGAATTGGCAATCAGCCCCAGCATTTT. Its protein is CASREQGIGNQPQHF.

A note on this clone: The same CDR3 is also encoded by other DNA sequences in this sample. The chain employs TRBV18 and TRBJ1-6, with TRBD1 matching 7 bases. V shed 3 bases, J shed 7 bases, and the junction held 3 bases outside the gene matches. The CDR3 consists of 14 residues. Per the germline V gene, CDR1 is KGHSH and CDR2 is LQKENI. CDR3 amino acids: CASSPGQYNSPLHF. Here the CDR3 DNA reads TGTGCCAGCTCACCGGGACAGTACAATTCACCCCTCCACTTT.

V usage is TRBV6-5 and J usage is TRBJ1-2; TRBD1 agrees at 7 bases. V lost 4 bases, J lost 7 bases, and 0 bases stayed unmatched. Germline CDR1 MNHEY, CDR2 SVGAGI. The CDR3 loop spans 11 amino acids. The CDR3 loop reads CASSSGGGYTF. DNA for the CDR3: TGTGCCAGCAGTTCAGGGGGTGGCTACACCTTC.

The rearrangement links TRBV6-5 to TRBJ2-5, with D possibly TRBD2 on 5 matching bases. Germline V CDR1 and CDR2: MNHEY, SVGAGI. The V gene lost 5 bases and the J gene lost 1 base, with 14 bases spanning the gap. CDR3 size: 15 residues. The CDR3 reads CASSPAAAGQETQYF. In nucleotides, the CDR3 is TGTGCCAGCAGTCCGGCGGCGGCGGGCCAAGAGACCCAGTACTTC.

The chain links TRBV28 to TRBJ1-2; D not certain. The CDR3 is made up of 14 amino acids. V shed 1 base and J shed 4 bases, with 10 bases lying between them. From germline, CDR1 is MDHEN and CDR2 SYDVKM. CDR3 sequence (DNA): TGTGCCAGCAGTTTATCGGGGTCTGGCTATGGCTACACCTTC. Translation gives CASSLSGSGYGYTF.

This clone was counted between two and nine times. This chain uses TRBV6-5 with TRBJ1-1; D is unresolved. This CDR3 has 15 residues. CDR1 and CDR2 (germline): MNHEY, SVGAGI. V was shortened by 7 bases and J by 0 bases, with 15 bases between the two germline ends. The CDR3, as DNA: TGTGCCAGCACCGAGAGATCCTTATTGAACACTGAAGCTTTCTTT. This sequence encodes CASTERSLLNTEAFF.

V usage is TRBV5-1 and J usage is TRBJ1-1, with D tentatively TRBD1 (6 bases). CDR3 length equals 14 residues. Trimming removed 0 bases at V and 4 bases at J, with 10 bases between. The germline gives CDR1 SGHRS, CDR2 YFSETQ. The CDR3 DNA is TGCGCCAGCAGCTTGGAGGGGGTCGGCACTGAAGCTTTCTTT. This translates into CASSLEGVGTEAFF.

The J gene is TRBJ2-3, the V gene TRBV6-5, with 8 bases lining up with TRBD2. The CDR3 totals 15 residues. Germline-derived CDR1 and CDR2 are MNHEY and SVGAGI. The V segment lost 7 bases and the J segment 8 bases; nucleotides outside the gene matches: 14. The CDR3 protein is CASTPSPAGGATQYF. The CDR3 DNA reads TGTGCCAGCACCCCATCCCCCGCCGGGGGGGCTACGCAGTATTTT.

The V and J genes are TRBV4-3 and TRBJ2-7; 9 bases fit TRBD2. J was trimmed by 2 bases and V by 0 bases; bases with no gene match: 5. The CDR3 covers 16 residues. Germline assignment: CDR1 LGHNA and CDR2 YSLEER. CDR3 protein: CASSQDWAGGTYEQYF. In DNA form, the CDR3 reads TGCGCCAGCAGCCAAGATTGGGCGGGAGGGACCTACGAGCAGTACTTC.

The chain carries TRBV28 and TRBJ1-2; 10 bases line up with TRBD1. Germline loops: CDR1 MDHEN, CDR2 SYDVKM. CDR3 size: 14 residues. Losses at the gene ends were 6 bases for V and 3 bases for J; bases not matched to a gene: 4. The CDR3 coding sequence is TGTGCCAGCAGCATGGACAGGGGGGACTATGGCTACACCTTC. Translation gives CASSMDRGDYGYTF.

The CDR3 nucleotides read TGTGGAACTAGCGGCTACAATGAGCAGTTCTTC. Protein sequence: CGTSGYNEQFF. The rearrangement joins TRBV19 to TRBJ2-1; TRBD2 matches 8 bases. CDR1 LNHDA and CDR2 SQIVND come from the germline V gene (reference sequence). The CDR3 covers 11 residues.

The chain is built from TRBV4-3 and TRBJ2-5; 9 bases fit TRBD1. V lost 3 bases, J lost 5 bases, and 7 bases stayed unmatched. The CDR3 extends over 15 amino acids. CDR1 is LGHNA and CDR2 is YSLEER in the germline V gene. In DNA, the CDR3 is TGCGCCAGCAGCCATCGGGGACAGGGTTATGAGACCCAGTACTTC. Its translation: CASSHRGQGYETQYF.